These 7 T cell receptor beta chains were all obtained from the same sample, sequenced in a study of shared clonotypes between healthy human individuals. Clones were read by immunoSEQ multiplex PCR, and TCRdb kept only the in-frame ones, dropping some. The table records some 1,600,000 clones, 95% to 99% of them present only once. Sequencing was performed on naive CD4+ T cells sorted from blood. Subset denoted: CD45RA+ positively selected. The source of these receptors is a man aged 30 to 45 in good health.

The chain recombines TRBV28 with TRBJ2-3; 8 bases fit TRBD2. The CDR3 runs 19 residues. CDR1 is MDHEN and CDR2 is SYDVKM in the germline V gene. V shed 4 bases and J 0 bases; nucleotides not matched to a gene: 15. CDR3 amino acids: CASSSPPGGMLTSTDTQYF. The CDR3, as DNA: TGTGCCAGCAGTTCCCCTCCGGGAGGGATGCTCACTAGCACAGATACGCAGTATTTT. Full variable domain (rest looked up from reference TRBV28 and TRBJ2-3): DVKVTQSSRYLVKRTGEKVFLECVQDMDHENMFWYRQDPGLGLRLIYFSYDVKMKEKGDIPEGYSVSREKKERFSLILESASTNQTSMYLCASSSPPGGMLTSTDTQYFGPGTRLTVL.

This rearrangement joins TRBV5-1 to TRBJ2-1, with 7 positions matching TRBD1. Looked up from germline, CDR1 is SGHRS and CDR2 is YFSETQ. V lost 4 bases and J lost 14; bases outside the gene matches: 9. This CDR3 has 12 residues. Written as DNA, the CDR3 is TGCGCCAGCAGCGTTAACAGGGGCGGCGAGTTCTTC. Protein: CASSVNRGGEFF. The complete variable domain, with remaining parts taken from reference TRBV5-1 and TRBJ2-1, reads KAGVTQTPRYLIKTRGQQVTLSCSPISGHRSVSWYQQTPGQGLQFLFEYFSETQRNKGNFPGRFSGRQFSNSRSEMNVSTLELGDSALYLCASSVNRGGEFFGPGTRLTVL.

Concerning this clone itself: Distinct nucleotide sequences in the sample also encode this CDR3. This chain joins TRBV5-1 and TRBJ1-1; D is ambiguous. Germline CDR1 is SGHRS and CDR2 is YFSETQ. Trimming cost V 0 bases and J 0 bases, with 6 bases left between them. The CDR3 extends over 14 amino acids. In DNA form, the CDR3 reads TGCGCCAGCAGCTTGGCGCCCGTGAACACTGAAGCTTTCTTT. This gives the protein CASSLAPVNTEAFF.

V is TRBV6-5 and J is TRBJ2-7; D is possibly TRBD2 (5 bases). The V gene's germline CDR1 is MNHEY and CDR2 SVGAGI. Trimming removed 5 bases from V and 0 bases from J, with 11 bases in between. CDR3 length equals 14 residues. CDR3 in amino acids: CASSRTLSSYEQYF. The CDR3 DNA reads TGTGCCAGCAGTAGGACTCTTAGCTCCTACGAGCAGTACTTC.

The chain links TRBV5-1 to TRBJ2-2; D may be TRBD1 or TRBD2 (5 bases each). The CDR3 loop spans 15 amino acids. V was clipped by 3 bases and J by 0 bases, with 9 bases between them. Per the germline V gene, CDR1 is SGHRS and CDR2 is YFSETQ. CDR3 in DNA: TGCGCCAGCAGCTGGGGGACGCCGAACACCGGGGAGCTGTTTTTT. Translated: CASSWGTPNTGELFF. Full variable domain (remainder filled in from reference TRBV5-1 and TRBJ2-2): KAGVTQTPRYLIKTRGQQVTLSCSPISGHRSVSWYQQTPGQGLQFLFEYFSETQRNKGNFPGRFSGRQFSNSRSEMNVSTLELGDSALYLCASSWGTPNTGELFFGEGSRLTVL.

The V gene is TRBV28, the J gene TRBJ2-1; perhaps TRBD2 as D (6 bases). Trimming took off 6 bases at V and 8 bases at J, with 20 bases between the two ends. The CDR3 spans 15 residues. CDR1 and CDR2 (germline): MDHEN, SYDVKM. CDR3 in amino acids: CASRPQTGLSYEQFF. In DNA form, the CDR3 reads TGTGCCAGCAGGCCCCAAACGGGACTTTCTTATGAGCAGTTCTTC. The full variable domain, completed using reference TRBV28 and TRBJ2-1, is DVKVTQSSRYLVKRTGEKVFLECVQDMDHENMFWYRQDPGLGLRLIYFSYDVKMKEKGDIPEGYSVSREKKERFSLILESASTNQTSMYLCASRPQTGLSYEQFFGPGTRLTVL.

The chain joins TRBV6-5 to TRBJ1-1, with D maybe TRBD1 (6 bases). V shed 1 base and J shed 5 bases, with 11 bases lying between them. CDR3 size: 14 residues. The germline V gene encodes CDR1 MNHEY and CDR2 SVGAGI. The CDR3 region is CASSYLGGETEAFF. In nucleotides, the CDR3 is TGTGCCAGCAGTTACTTGGGGGGCGAAACTGAAGCTTTCTTT.